This TCR beta chain derives from a study of T-cell reconstitution after alpha-beta-depleted transplantation in children. The germline gives CDR1 SEHNR, CDR2 FQNEAQ (reference sequence). The CDR3 extends over 13 amino acids. Trimming cost V 5 bases and J 8 bases; bases outside gene matches: 8. During its preparation, the TCRbeta library received unique molecular identifiers. TCRdb called the PCR reads again in MiXCR, with one record for every CDR3 protein. The sample has around 500,000 distinct CDR3 sequences; under 15% are singletons. The sample holds many counts of this clonotype. The material sequenced was PBMCs from the stem cell graft donor, taken from the stem cell graft. The V gene is TRBV7-9, the J gene TRBJ1-2, with 7 bases aligning to TRBD1. This TCR was recovered from a human donor who donated a stem cell graft to a child with combined immunodeficiency. The CDR3 loop reads CASSPWGQLGYTF. CDR3 nucleotides: TGTGCCAGCAGCCCCTGGGGACAGTTGGGCTACACCTTC.